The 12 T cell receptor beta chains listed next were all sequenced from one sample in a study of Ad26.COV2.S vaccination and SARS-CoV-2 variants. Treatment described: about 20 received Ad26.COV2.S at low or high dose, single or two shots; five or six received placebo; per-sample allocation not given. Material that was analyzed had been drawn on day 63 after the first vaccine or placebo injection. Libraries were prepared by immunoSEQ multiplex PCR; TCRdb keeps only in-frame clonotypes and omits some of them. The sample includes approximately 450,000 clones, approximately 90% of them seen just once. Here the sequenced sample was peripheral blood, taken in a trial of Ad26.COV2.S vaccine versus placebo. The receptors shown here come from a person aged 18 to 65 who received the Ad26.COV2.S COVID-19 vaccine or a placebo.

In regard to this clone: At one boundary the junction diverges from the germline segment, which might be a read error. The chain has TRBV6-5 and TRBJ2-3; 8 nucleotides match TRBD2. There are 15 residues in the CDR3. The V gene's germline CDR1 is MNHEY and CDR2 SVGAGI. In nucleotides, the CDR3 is TGTGCCGGCAGAGGCGGGAGGCCTAGCACAGATACGCAGTATTTT. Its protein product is CAGRGGRPSTDTQYF.

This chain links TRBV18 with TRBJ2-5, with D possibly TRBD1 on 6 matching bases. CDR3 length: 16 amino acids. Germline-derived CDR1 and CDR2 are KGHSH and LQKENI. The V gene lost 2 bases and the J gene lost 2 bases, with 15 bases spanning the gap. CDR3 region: CASSPFGGQLQETQYF. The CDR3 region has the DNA TGTGCCAGCTCACCATTCGGAGGACAGTTACAAGAGACCCAGTACTTC.

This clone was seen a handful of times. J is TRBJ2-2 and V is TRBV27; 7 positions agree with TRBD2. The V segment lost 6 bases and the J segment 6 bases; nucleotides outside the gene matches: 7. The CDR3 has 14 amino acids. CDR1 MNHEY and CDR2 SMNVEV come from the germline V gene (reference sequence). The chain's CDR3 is CASREGLQAGELFF. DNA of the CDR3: TGTGCCAGCAGGGAGGGACTACAGGCCGGGGAGCTGTTTTTT.

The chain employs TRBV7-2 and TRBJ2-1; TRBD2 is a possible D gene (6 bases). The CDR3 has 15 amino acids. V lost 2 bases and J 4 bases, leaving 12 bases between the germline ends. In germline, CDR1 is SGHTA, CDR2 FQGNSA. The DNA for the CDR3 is TGTGCCAGCAGCTTAATGGGCGGGATATACAATGAGCAGTTCTTC. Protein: CASSLMGGIYNEQFF.

Here the CDR3 reads CASSYSDRNQPQHF. The CDR3 coding sequence is TGTGCCAGCAGTTACTCCGATCGTAATCAGCCCCAGCATTTT. This chain joins TRBV6-2 or TRBV6-3 and TRBJ1-5; D is unresolved. Trimming pared 0 bases from V and 4 bases from J, leaving 7 bases between. Per the germline V gene, CDR1 is MNHEY and CDR2 is SVGEGT. This CDR3 has 14 amino acids.

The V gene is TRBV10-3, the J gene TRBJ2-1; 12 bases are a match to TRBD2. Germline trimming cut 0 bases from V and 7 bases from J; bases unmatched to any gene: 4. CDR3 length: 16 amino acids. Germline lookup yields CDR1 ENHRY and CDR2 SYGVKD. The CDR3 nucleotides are TGTGCCATCAGTGAGTCGCCGACTAGCGGGAGAAATGAGCAGTTCTTC. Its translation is CAISESPTSGRNEQFF.

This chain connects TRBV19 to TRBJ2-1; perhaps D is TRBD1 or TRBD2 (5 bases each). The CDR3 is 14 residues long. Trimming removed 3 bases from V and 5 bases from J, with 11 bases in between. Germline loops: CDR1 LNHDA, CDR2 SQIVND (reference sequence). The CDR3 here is CASSIRAGDNEQFF. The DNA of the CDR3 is TGTGCCAGTAGTATCAGGGCGGGTGACAATGAGCAGTTCTTC.

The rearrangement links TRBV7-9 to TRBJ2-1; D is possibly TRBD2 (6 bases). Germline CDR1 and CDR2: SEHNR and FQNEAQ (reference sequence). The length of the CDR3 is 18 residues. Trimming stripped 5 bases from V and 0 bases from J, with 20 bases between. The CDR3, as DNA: TGTGCCAGCAGCGACGGGGGAGCGGCCTTTTCCTCCTACAATGAGCAGTTCTTC. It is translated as CASSDGGAAFSSYNEQFF.

CDR3 region: CASTGGAPYNEQFF. The CDR3 DNA sequence: TGTGCCAGTACGGGCGGGGCCCCCTACAATGAGCAGTTCTTC. The chain carries TRBV6-5 and TRBJ2-1, with TRBD2 as a possible D gene (6 bases). The CDR3 length is 14 residues. Trimming removed 9 bases at V and 2 bases at J, with 14 bases between. Germline V gene data show CDR1 as MNHEY and CDR2 as SVGAGI.

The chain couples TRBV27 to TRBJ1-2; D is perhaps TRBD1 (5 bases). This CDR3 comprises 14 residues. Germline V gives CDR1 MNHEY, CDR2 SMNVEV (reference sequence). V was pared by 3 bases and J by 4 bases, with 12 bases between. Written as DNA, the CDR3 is TGTGCCAGCAGTTTGGACACTTCTGGCTATGGCTACACCTTC. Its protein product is CASSLDTSGYGYTF.

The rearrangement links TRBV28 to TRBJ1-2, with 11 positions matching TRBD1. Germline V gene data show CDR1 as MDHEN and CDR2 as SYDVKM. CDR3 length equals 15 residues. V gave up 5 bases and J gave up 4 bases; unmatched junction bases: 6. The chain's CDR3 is CASSPWTGGTYGYTF. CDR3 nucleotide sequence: TGTGCCAGCAGTCCATGGACAGGGGGCACCTATGGCTACACCTTC.

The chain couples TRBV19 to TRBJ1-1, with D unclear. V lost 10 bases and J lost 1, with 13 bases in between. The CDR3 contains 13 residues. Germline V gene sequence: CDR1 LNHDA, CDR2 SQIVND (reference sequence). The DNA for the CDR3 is TGTGCCACCCAGTTAAAACCGAACACTGAAGCTTTCTTT. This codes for CATQLKPNTEAFF.